The sequence of this TCR beta chain was determined in a study of identical twins. TCRdb called the 5' RACE reads again in MiXCR, with one record for every CDR3 protein. The sample carries hundreds of thousands of distinct CDR3 sequences, more than 20% recorded once. The CDR3 extends over 17 amino acids. The germline V gene encodes CDR1 SGHDN and CDR2 FVKESK. Trimming took 2 bases from V and 2 from J; bases not matched to a gene: 7. A word on this clonotype: Antigen unknown.

Study findings and constraints: Excess low generation probability was seen in twin-shared out-of-frame alpha sequences.

This sample also appeared in a second study, on T cells expressing NK-cell markers.

Sequencing was performed on CD4+ T cells sorted from blood. V and J are TRBV14 and TRBJ2-1; TRBD1 aligns across 9 bases. The TCR was taken from a woman aged 18-29 years in good health. The CDR3 DNA follows: TGTGCCAGCAGCCAAAACCCCGGGACAGGGACCTACAATGAGCAGTTCTTC. It is translated as CASSQNPGTGTYNEQFF.